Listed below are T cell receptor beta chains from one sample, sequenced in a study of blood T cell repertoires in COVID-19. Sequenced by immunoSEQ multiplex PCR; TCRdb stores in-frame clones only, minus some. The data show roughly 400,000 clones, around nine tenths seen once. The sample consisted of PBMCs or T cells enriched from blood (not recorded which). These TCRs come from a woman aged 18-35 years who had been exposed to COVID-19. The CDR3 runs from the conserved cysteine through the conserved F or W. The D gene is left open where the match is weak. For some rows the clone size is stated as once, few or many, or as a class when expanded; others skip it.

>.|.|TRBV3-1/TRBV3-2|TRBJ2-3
CASSQEQNTDTQYF
TGTGCCAGCAGCCAAGAACAGAACACAGATACGCAGTATTTT
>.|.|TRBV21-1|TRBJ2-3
CASSTVGGRKTDTQYF
TGTGCCAGCAGCACTGTGGGGGGGCGTAAGACAGATACGCAGTATTTT
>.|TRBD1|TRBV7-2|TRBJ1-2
CASSPTSLQGAHYGYTF
TGTGCCAGCAGCCCCACGAGCCTACAGGGGGCTCACTATGGCTACACCTTC
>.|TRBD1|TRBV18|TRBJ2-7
CASSPGQGNLPHWYEQYF
TGTGCCAGCTCACCGGGACAGGGGAACCTCCCCCATTGGTACGAGCAGTACTTC
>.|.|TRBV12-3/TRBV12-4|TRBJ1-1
CASSFGGAEAFF
TGTGCCAGCAGTTTCGGGGGAGCTGAAGCTTTCTTT
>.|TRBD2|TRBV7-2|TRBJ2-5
CASSLVTWLAGGTQETQYF
TGTGCCAGCAGCTTAGTAACCTGGCTAGCGGGGGGGACTCAAGAGACCCAGTACTTC
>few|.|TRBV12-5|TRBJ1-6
CASENRLNSPLHF
TGTGCTAGTGAAAACAGGCTTAATTCACCCCTCCACTTT
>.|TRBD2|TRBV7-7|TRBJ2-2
CASSPERTSGRSITGELFF
TGTGCCAGCAGCCCAGAGAGGACTAGCGGGAGGAGCATAACCGGGGAGCTGTTTTTT
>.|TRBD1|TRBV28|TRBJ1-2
CASRAPGGEGSNYGYTF
TGTGCCAGCAGGGCCCCAGGGGGCGAGGGTTCTAACTATGGCTACACCTTC
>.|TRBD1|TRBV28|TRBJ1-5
CASRGQGVKQPQHF
TGTGCCAGCAGAGGACAGGGGGTAAAACAGCCCCAGCATTTT
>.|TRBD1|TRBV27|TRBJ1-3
CASSTHRDRYTGNTIYF
TGTGCCAGCAGTACGCATCGGGACAGATATACTGGAAACACCATATATTTT
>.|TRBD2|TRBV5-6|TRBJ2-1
CASIGAGGLSSYNEQFF
TGTGCCAGCATTGGAGCGGGGGGGCTCAGCTCCTACAATGAGCAGTTCTTC
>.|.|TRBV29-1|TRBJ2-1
CSVDGTAEGFNEQFF
TGCAGCGTTGACGGTACAGCGGAGGGCTTCAATGAGCAGTTCTTC
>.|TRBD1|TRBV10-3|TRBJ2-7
CAISESGQGTYEQYF
TGTGCCATCAGTGAGTCTGGACAGGGCACCTACGAGCAGTACTTC
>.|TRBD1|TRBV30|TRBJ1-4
CASNRGTNEKLFF
TGTGCCTCCAACAGGGGAACTAATGAAAAACTGTTTTTT
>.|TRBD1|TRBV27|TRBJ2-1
CASSSRDSNEQFF
TGTGCCAGCAGCTCCCGGGACAGCAATGAGCAGTTCTTC
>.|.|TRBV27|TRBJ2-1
CASSLSGGWQFVGEQFF
TGTGCCAGCAGTTTATCAGGGGGATGGCAGTTCGTAGGTGAGCAGTTCTTC
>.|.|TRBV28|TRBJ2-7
CASSASGTPSYEQYF
TGTGCCAGCAGTGCCTCCGGGACACCATCCTACGAGCAGTACTTC
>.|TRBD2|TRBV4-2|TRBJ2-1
CASSQASSSGRGGEQFF
TGTGCCAGCAGCCAAGCTTCCTCTAGCGGGAGGGGCGGTGAGCAGTTCTTC
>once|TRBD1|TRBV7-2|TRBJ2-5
CASSLGGGPQETQYF
TGTGCCAGCAGCTTAGGAGGGGGCCCACAAGAGACCCAGTACTTC
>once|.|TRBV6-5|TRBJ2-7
CASSAGGIKLYEQYF
TGTGCCAGCAGCGCGGGTGGAATTAAGCTCTACGAGCAGTACTTC
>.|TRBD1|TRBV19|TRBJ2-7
CASSATDRAALNEQYF
TGTGCCAGTAGTGCAACGGACAGGGCTGCCCTCAACGAGCAGTACTTC